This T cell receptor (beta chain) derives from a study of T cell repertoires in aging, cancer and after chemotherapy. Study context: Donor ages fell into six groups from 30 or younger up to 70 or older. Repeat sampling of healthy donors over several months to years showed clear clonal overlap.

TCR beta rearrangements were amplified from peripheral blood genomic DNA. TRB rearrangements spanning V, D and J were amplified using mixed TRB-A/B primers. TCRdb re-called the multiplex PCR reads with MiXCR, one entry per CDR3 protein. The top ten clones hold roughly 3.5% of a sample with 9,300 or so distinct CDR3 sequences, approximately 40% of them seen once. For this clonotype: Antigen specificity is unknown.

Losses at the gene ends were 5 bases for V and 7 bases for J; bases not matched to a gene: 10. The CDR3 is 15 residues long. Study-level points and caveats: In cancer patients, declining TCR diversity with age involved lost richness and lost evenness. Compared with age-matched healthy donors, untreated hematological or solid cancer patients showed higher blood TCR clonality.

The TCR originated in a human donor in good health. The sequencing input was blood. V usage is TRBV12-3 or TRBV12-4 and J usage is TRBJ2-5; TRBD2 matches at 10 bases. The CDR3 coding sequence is TGTGCCAGCAGTCGGTCTAGCGGGAGCTTGGGGACCCAGTACTTC. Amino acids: CASSRSSGSLGTQYF.